This TCR beta chain was identified in a study of Ad26.COV2.S vaccination and SARS-CoV-2 variants (dated by TCRdb to 2020 to 2023). About the investigation overall: Donors in the vaccine arm were drawn from COV1001, a multicentre, randomized, double-blind, placebo-controlled phase I-IIa trial testing Ad26.COV2.S in healthy adults. Sequencing of the TCRbeta repertoire served to evaluate the specificity and breadth of SARS-CoV-2-reactive T cell receptors following Ad26.COV2.S vaccination. Investigators remained blinded to trial group allocation during experiments and outcome assessment. Ad26.COV2.S was administered intramuscularly at 5 x 10^10 or 1 x 10^11 viral particles, either as a single shot or as two shots given 56 days apart. Trial participants were randomized into five groups of five, in which low-dose or high-dose Ad26.COV2.S was given once or twice, or placebo was given on both occasions. A total of some 30 samples were included in the TCR-sequenced set, comprising around 19 Ad26.COV2.S vaccine recipients, 5 placebo recipients and 8 SARS-CoV-2 convalescent individuals.

Here is what the overall study found, with its caveats: Comparing responses between vaccine doses or regimens was not something the study was powered to do. After vaccination, spike-specific CD8+ and CD4+ T cell responses were reported to show substantial breadth. Non-spike TCR breadth was comparable between vaccine and placebo recipients, consistent with the vaccine containing only spike. According to the authors, total T cell responses may have been underestimated by the TCR breadth and depth analyses. Spike-specific TCR breadth was higher in Ad26.COV2.S recipients than in placebo recipients (P = 0.0014).

The immunoSEQ Assay was used to sequence TCRbeta CDR3 regions. After extraction, genomic DNA underwent amplification by bias-controlled multiplex PCR, followed by high-throughput sequencing. Turning to the authors' computational methods: To quantify the absolute abundance of each unique TCRbeta CDR3 region, sequences were collapsed and filtered. T cell fraction was estimated by normalization of TCRbeta template counts to usable DNA, with usable DNA being measured through amplification of reference genes present in all nucleated cells. Repertoire TCRs were annotated as SARS-CoV-2-specific by exact matching of V gene, CDR3 amino acid sequence and J gene to a known reactive TCR set. The reference SARS-CoV-2 TCR set came from MIRA and was filtered for enrichment in COVID-19-positive ImmuneCODE repertoires, removing public or cross-reactive TCRs. Based on the MIRA antigens, annotated TCRs were further analysed at the level of specific ORF or position within ORF. Breadth was defined as the number of annotated unique rearrangements divided by the total number of unique productive rearrangements, and depth was defined as the summed frequency of the annotated unique rearrangements. Two-sided Wilcoxon rank-sum tests were applied when comparing TCR breadth between groups. The clones in this table, taken by TCRdb from immuneACCESS, are in-frame only. Not every clone is retained; where verified, under half of the shortfall comes from an unresolved V gene, and the cause of the rest is unknown. D and trimming were read from the DNA, whereas the V and J calls and clone size are those reported in that table. Within this sample are roughly 700,000 clones, with around 92% of them counted one time only. The biggest ten clones account for about 1.5% of the sample.

Interpreted using the paper, the treatment or condition label stands for: around 19 received Ad26.COV2.S at low or high dose, single or two shots; about 5 received placebo; per-sample allocation not given. Repertoires of vaccine and placebo recipients were sequenced from samples taken on day 63 after the first injection. Cohort 1b enrolled about two dozen adults aged 18-55 years at a single site in Boston, USA, between 29 July and 7 August 2020. Ad26.COV2.S was a replication-incompetent adenovirus type 26 vector expressing a prefusion-stabilized SARS-CoV-2 spike protein from the original Wuhan strain. On this clone itself: Its target antigen remains unknown. The record has no base qualities; no much larger clone is one base away.

Deletion took 3 bases off V and 2 bases off J, with a span of 3 bases between the germline ends. From its cysteine to its phenylalanine, the CDR3 spans 12 amino acids. The retained sequence is limited to the CDR3, 36 bases, with the frame set at the first base. The clonotype originates from a person between 18 and 59 years old who received the Ad26.COV2.S COVID-19 vaccine or a placebo. Source: peripheral blood, taken in a trial of Ad26.COV2.S vaccine versus placebo. The rearranged chain carries TRBV12-3 or TRBV12-4 and TRBJ2-3; the D gene remains uncertain. The CDR3: CASSFFTDTQYF. The sequence in DNA is TGTGCCAGCAGTTTCTTCACAGATACGCAGTATTTT.